The clone carrying this T cell receptor beta chain was seen only once. No antigen is known for it. This sample was taken from a study of cytomegalovirus exposure and HLA in healthy donors. Study context: About 85 million unique TCR sequences came from HLA-typed donors in an early release.

Study-wide results and limits: Certain indistinguishable V segments, among them TRBV6-2 and TRBV6-3, were excluded.

With 60 Vbeta and 13 Jbeta primers, the PCR was carried out. Method: immunoSEQ multiplex PCR; TCRdb's copy keeps in-frame clones and lacks some. Seen here are 90,000 or so clones, roughly 60% observed once, and the top ten hold 5.5% to 6%. The V gene lost 4 bases and the J gene lost 2 bases, with 7 bases spanning the gap. The germline gives CDR1 SGHRS, CDR2 YFSETQ. The CDR3 has 14 amino acids. Healthy bone marrow donors made up the donor group. Sequenced: PBMCs. The chain recombines TRBV5-1 with TRBJ2-6; no clear D. The TCR sequence derives from a boy aged 5 to 17 in good health and CMV-seropositive. CDR3 bases: TGCGCCAGCAGCAGATCGGCTGGGGCCAACGTCCTGACTTTC. It translates to CASSRSAGANVLTF.